This T cell receptor (beta chain) was identified during a study of blood T cell repertoires in COVID-19 (TCRdb year 2020). A note on the overall study: Samples covering the acute and convalescent phases of COVID-19 were provided by collaborators in the United States, Italy and Spain. The repertoires were released in a freely available public database meant as a resource for research on the immune response to SARS-CoV-2. A de-identified subject ID, COVID-19 status, age in years and sex were almost always included in the sample metadata. Where available, HLA class I and class II types were taken from metadata supplied by the sample provider and were not determined by assay-based typing. Samples were obtained from the ongoing ImmuneRACE study (first 160 participants) and from approximately 1,200 subjects provided by 6 global collaborators. The dataset comprised deeply sampled blood TCRbeta repertoires from subjects exposed to, actively infected with, or recovered from COVID-19. The material from the prospective study consisted of cDNA or gDNA derived from T cells, B-cell-depleted T cells, or PBMCs. The investigation overall reported the following: The quantity of clinical and demographic metadata differed by source and by participant and was supplied without curation.

The immunoSEQ Assay, a bias-controlled multiplex PCR, was used to amplify TCRbeta CDR3 regions from genomic DNA. Under the source paper's analysis protocol: The number of nucleated cells in each sample was estimated from the amplification of reference gene primers within the assay. To quantify the absolute abundance of each unique TCRbeta CDR3 rearrangement, sequence reads were collapsed and filtered. For each sample, productive Simpson clonality was calculated by taking the square root of Simpson's diversity index across productive rearrangements. The table comes from immuneACCESS by way of TCRdb, which keeps in-frame sequences with V and J called. Part of the clones is missing from these tables; in studies checked, under half for an unresolved V gene and the rest for unknown reasons. The V and J calls and the clone size are those of that table, but D and trimming were determined from the DNA. The sample has 70,000 to 100,000 clones on record, almost 85% of them singletons. Almost 7% of the sample lies in the top ten.

Details on this clone: The antigen it binds to is not known. Per-base qualities were not stored, and no clone one base away is much larger.

Inclusive of the bounding cysteine and phenylalanine, the CDR3 is 12 residues long. The only DNA kept is the CDR3, 36 bases in frame from the first base. V is cut by 4 bases and J by 3 bases, and the space between the germline ends is 6 bases. CDR1 and CDR2, looked up from the germline V gene, are SNHLY and FYNNEI. The collaborating institutions used their own protocols to collect whole blood in K2EDTA tubes. For TCRbeta analysis, collaborator samples were shipped as frozen whole blood, as isolated PBMCs, or as DNA extracted from either sample type. The clonotype comes from a man between 50 and 59 years old with active or convalescent COVID-19. The specimen sequenced was peripheral blood. Recombination connected TRBV2 to TRBJ2-5; perhaps TRBD1 is the D gene, with 6 bases matching. This receptor has the CDR3 CASSGTEETQYF. The bases are TGTGCCAGCAGTGGGACAGAAGAGACCCAGTACTTC.